Here is one T cell receptor (beta chain) with its context. Its antigen is not yet known. Base qualities were left out, and no much larger clone turns up one base away. TCRbeta CDR3 regions were amplified from genomic DNA using the immunoSEQ Assay, a bias-controlled multiplex PCR. Regarding the original processing steps: The number of nucleated cells in each sample was estimated by amplification of reference gene primers within the assay. To quantify the absolute abundance of each unique TCRbeta CDR3 rearrangement, sequence reads were collapsed and filtered. For each sample, productive Simpson clonality was calculated as the square root of Simpson's diversity index across productive rearrangements. Here the immuneACCESS table is served through TCRdb, limited to in-frame sequences with V and J called. Missing clones are a known gap in these copies; in checked studies unresolved V genes cover under half, and the rest lacks a known reason. V and J calls and clone size follow that table, whereas D and trimming were derived from the DNA. The sample records 90,000 to 150,000 clones, approximately 71% of which are singletons. 7.9% of the sample is taken by the ten largest.

These data belong to a study of blood T cell repertoires in COVID-19 (TCRdb year 2020). Regarding the complete study: The collaborator samples originated in the United States, Italy and Spain and spanned the acute and convalescent phases of COVID-19. The prospective study material was composed of cDNA or gDNA derived from T cells, B-cell-depleted T cells, or PBMCs. The samples were drawn from the first 160 participants of the ongoing ImmuneRACE study and from about 1,200 subjects provided by 6 global collaborators. A de-identified subject ID, COVID-19 status, age in years and sex were almost always included in the sample metadata. The repertoires were released in a freely available public database intended as a resource for research on the immune response to SARS-CoV-2. Where available, HLA class I and class II types were obtained from metadata supplied by the sample provider rather than from assay-based typing. Subjects who had been exposed to COVID-19, were actively infected with it, or had recovered from it provided the deeply sampled blood TCRbeta repertoires that made up the dataset. The paper as a whole reports these results and caveats: The amount of clinical and demographic metadata varied by source and participant and was provided uncurated.

Each collaborating institution followed its own protocols to collect whole blood in K2EDTA tubes. For TCRbeta analysis, collaborators shipped samples in one of three forms: frozen whole blood, isolated PBMCs, or DNA extracted from either of those sample types. Input material: peripheral blood. This receptor was obtained from a human donor in a cohort sampled during active COVID-19.

Read as DNA, the sequence is TGTGCCAGCAACAGGGTAGCAACTAATGAAAAACTGTTTTTT. Translated, it gives CASNRVATNEKLFF. The V and J segments used are TRBV2 and TRBJ1-4; the D gene is perhaps TRBD1, on 6 matching bases. CDR1 SNHLY and CDR2 FYNNEI were looked up in the germline V gene. V was cut back by 7 bases and J by 0 bases, leaving a gap of 9 bases between them. Inclusive of the bounding cysteine and phenylalanine, the CDR3 is 14 residues long. Of all the DNA, just the CDR3 is kept, 42 bases in frame from base 1.